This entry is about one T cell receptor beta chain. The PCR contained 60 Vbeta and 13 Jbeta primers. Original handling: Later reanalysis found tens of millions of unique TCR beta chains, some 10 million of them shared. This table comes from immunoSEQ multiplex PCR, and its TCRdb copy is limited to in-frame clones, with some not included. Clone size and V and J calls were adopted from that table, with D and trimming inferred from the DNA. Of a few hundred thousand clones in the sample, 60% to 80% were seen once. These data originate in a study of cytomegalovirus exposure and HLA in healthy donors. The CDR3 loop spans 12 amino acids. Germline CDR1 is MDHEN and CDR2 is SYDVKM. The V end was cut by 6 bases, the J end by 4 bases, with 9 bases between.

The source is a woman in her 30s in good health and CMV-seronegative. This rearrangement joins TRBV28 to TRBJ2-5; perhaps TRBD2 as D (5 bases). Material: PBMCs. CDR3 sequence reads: CASSPSGETQYF. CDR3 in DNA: TGTGCCAGCAGCCCCAGCGGAGAGACCCAGTACTTC. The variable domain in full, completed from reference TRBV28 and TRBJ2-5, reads DVKVTQSSRYLVKRTGEKVFLECVQDMDHENMFWYRQDPGLGLRLIYFSYDVKMKEKGDIPEGYSVSREKKERFSLILESASTNQTSMYLCASSPSGETQYFGPGTRLLVL.